The entry that follows covers one T cell receptor beta chain sequence. Its antigen is as yet unknown. Using immunoSEQ multiplex PCR, the repertoire was profiled, and TCRdb retains in-frame clones only, with some absent. The sample has about 66,000 clones; about two thirds are singletons. These data come from a study of PD-1 blockade in classical Hodgkin lymphoma. Study outcomes and limitations: A significant rise in TCR diversity was seen by C4D1 for CD4+ cells but not for CD8+ cells. Newly diagnosed patients had diversity similar to the baseline diversity of complete responders.

Each patient relapsed following autologous stem cell transplantation, and prior brentuximab vedotin exposure differed. Trimming removed 3 bases from V and 1 base from J, with 16 bases in between. From germline, CDR1 is SGHRS and CDR2 YFSETQ. The length of the CDR3 is 16 residues. This clonotype originated in a human donor with classical Hodgkin lymphoma. V is TRBV5-1 and J is TRBJ1-1; unclear D gene. Sequencing used peripheral blood mononuclear cells (PBMCs), obtained before the second cycle of nivolumab. The CDR3 region is CASSSSLGHTNTEAFF. In DNA, the CDR3 is TGCGCCAGCAGCTCCAGCCTCGGGCACACGAACACTGAAGCTTTCTTT.